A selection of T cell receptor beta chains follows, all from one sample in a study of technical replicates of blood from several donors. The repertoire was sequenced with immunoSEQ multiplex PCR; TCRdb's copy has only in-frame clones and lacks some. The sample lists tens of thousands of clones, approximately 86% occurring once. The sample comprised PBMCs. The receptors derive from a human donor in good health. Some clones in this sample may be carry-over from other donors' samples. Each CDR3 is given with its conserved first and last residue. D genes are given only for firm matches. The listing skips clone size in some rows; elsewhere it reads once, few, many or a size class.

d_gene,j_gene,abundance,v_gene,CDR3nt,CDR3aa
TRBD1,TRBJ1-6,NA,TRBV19,TGTGCCAGTAGTGTCTCCGGGACAGGGGTTACCGATAATTCACCCCTCCACTTT,CASSVSGTGVTDNSPLHF
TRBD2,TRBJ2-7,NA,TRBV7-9,TGTGCCAGCAGCCCGGAGCGGGACCCCTACGAGCAGTACTTC,CASSPERDPYEQYF
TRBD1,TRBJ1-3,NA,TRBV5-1,TGCGCCAGCAGCTTGGATGGCAGGGGGGGAAACACCATATATTTT,CASSLDGRGGNTIYF
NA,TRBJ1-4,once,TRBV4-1,TGCGCCAGCAGCCAAGATTGGAGGGGTAAGGGTGAAAAACTGTTTTTT,CASSQDWRGKGEKLFF
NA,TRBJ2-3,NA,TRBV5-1,TGCGCCAGCAGCTTGTCAGGCACAGATACGCAGTATTTT,CASSLSGTDTQYF
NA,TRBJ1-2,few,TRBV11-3,TGTGCCAGCAGCTTAGCGGGTTATGGCTACACCTTC,CASSLAGYGYTF
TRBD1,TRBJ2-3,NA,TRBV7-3,TGTGCCAGTCGACAGGGAGGCACAGATACGCAGTATTTT,CASRQGGTDTQYF
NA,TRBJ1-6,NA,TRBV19,TGTGCCAGTAGTACCGGGAAGGGTCGAGAATCACCCCTCCACTTT,CASSTGKGRESPLHF
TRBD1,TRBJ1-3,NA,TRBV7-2,TGTGCCAGCAGCCCGACAGGGGGCATTGTTGGAAACACCATATATTTT,CASSPTGGIVGNTIYF
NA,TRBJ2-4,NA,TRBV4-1,TGCGCCAGCAGCCAAGTGAACGCCTGGGGGCTAGCCAAAAACATTCAGTACTTC,CASSQVNAWGLAKNIQYF
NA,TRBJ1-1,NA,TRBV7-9,TGTGCCAGCAGCACAACGGCGGGTAATGACGGAGCTTTCTTT,CASSTTAGNDGAFF
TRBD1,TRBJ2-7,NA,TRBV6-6,TGTGCCAGCAGTTTAAGTAACCGGGACAGACACGAGCAGTACTTC,CASSLSNRDRHEQYF
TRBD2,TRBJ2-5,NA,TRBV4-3,TGCGCCAGCAGCCTGGCCGGGCCACGGGAGGGCCCCGAGACCCAGTACTTC,CASSLAGPREGPETQYF
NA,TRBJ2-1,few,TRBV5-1,TGCGCCAGCAGCTCGGGGGAGTGGGCCTACAATGAGCAGTTCTTC,CASSSGEWAYNEQFF
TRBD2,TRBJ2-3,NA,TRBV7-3,TGTGCCAGCAGCTTGGGCGGGAGGGACACAGATACGCAGTATTTT,CASSLGGRDTDTQYF
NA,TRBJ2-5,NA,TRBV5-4,TGTGCCAGCAGCTTGCGGGGGACGATTACAAACTTC,CASSLRGTITNF
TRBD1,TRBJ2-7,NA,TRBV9,TGTGCCAGCAGCGCCGGGACAGGGCGCCTCTACGAGCAGTACTTC,CASSAGTGRLYEQYF
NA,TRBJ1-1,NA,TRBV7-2,TGTGCCAGCAGCTTAGCGACGGGGAGTGTTGAAGCTTTCTTT,CASSLATGSVEAFF
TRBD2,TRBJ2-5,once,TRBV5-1,TGCGCCAGCACGCGGGAGGGGTTGTACCAAGAGACCCAGTACTTC,CASTREGLYQETQYF
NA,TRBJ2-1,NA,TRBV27,TGTGCCAGCAGTTTTGGAGGATACAATGAGCAGTTCTTC,CASSFGGYNEQFF
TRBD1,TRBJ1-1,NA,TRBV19,TGTGCCAGTAGTATAGGACAGGGACTGAACACTGAAGCTTTCTTT,CASSIGQGLNTEAFF